This T cell receptor beta chain was sequenced for a study of T-cell memory formation after mild COVID-19. Study-level information: Largely, the TCR clusters proved donor specific.

Amplification by 5'RACE using constant-segment primers produced TCR alpha and TCR beta cDNA libraries that carried sample barcodes and UMIs. MiXCR, applied by TCRdb to the 5' RACE reads, yields one record per CDR3 protein. The table has some 130,000 distinct CDR3 sequences, around 15% seen once; the top ten hold over 4%. With V trimmed by 2 bases and J by 6 bases, 4 bases remained unmatched. The CDR3 has 14 residues. CDR1 is SGHTA and CDR2 is FQGTGA in the germline V gene. The sample holds many counts of this clonotype. The rearrangement joins TRBV7-3 to TRBJ2-1, with 7 nucleotides matching TRBD2. The sample taken for sequencing was PBMCs or a T cell subset sorted from them (not recorded which). The source is a man between 18 and 29 years old who had mild COVID-19 (a few samples of this study predate the infection). Cell type and time point are not known. CDR3 DNA: TGTGCCAGCAGCTTACTAGCGGCGAGCAATGAGCAGTTCTTC. This gives the protein CASSLLAASNEQFF.